This T cell receptor beta chain comes out of a study of blood T cell repertoires in COVID-19. Study at large: T cells, B-cell-depleted T cells, or PBMCs supplied cDNA or gDNA.

Per the original data handling: Scientists estimated how many nucleated cells there were by amplifying reference gene primers. Generated by immunoSEQ multiplex PCR, the TCRdb table keeps only in-frame clones and is missing some. That table gives V, J and clone size, and the DNA gave D and trimming. This table has about 420,000 clones, over 85% appearing once. Seattle participants joined during active infection and were tracked over time. CDR1 and CDR2 from the germline V gene are SGDLS and YYNGEE. The CDR3 covers 15 residues. Trimming took 0 bases from V and 4 from J, leaving 12 bases between them. The clonotype comes from a man between 18 and 35 years old with COVID-19, enrolled during active disease. This chain connects TRBV9 to TRBJ2-3; no definite D call. The sequenced material came from peripheral blood. CDR3 protein: CASSVDVSQADTQYF. The CDR3 DNA is TGTGCCAGCAGCGTAGATGTCAGTCAAGCAGATACGCAGTATTTT.